The next 29 T cell receptor beta chains were all read from a single sample in a study of OX40 agonist ivuxolimab in advanced cancers. TCRdb keeps only in-frame clones here, not all; method: immunoSEQ multiplex PCR. The sample lists around 150,000 clones; approximately 94% were seen once. Sequencing was performed on CD4+ or CD8+ T cells sorted from blood, taken in a trial of the OX40 agonist ivuxolimab. These receptors originate from an adult with an advanced solid tumor such as melanoma, head and neck, liver or kidney cancer.

In DNA, the CDR3 is TGCGCCAGCAGCCAAGATCTGCCAAAATTCTCCTACGAGCAGTACTTC. This sequence encodes CASSQDLPKFSYEQYF. V usage is TRBV4-3 and J usage is TRBJ2-7; D is ambiguous. This CDR3 is built from 16 residues. Germline-derived CDR1 and CDR2 are LGHNA and YSLEER. The germline V and J ends were trimmed by 0 bases and 0 bases, with 12 bases remaining between them.

Concerning this clone: Distinct nucleotide sequences in the sample also encode this CDR3. The chain is built from TRBV5-1 and TRBJ1-2, with 7 bases identical to TRBD1. Germline trimming cut 3 bases from V and 4 bases from J; bases unmatched to any gene: 3. Germline V gives CDR1 SGHRS, CDR2 YFSETQ. CDR3 length: 13 residues. For the CDR3, the DNA is TGCGCCAGCAGCTCCGACAGGGTCTATGGCTACACCTTC. Amino acid sequence: CASSSDRVYGYTF.

The chain's CDR3 is CASRSNPGDTQYF. In DNA form, the CDR3 reads TGTGCCAGCAGGTCTAACCCCGGAGATACGCAGTATTTT. The chain couples TRBV27 to TRBJ2-3; D is unresolved. The length of the CDR3 is 13 residues. Germline CDR1 and CDR2: MNHEY and SMNVEV (reference sequence). Trimming cost V 6 bases and J 5 bases, with 12 bases left between them.

The CDR3 coding sequence is TGTGCCAGTAACAACAGGGAAGGAAACATTCAGTACTTC. Translated: CASNNREGNIQYF. The chain links TRBV19 to TRBJ2-4; possible D gene TRBD1, 6 bases. The CDR3 loop spans 13 amino acids. From germline, CDR1 is LNHDA and CDR2 SQIVND (reference sequence). The V end lost 7 bases, the J end lost 6 bases, and 13 bases lay between the germline ends.

The chain recombines TRBV10-3 with TRBJ1-4, with D possibly matching TRBD1 (6 bases). Trimming took off 6 bases at V and 3 bases at J, with 11 bases between the two ends. This CDR3 comprises 14 residues. CDR1 and CDR2 from the germline V gene are ENHRY and SYGVKD. The CDR3 DNA reads as TGTGCCATCAGGTCGGACAGCGCTAATGAAAAACTGTTTTTT. It is translated as CAIRSDSANEKLFF.

The V gene is TRBV5-1, the J gene TRBJ2-3; D is perhaps TRBD2 (6 bases). CDR1 is SGHRS and CDR2 is YFSETQ in the germline V gene. V was trimmed by 4 bases and J by 1 base, leaving 7 bases between them. The CDR3 contains 13 residues. The CDR3: CASSPGGTDTQYF. The CDR3 DNA sequence: TGCGCCAGCAGCCCGGGGGGCACAGATACGCAGTATTTT.

The CDR3: CASSLTTSYNEQFF. CDR3 DNA sequence: TGTGCCAGCAGCTTAACTACCTCCTACAATGAGCAGTTCTTC. This chain connects TRBV7-9 to TRBJ2-1; no reliable D call. CDR3 length: 14 amino acids. V lost 2 bases to trimming and J lost 0 bases, with 5 bases between them. Germline V gene lookup returns CDR1 SEHNR and CDR2 FQNEAQ (reference sequence).

The V gene is TRBV18, the J gene TRBJ2-5, with unresolved D. Trimming left V 3 bases short and J 2 bases short, with 16 bases between. The CDR3 is 16 amino acids. Germline loops: CDR1 KGHSH, CDR2 LQKENI. The CDR3 DNA sequence: TGTGCCAGCTCACCTTTACAGAGGAGCCGGCAAGAGACCCAGTACTTC. Translation: CASSPLQRSRQETQYF.

The gene calls are TRBV29-1 and TRBJ2-3; D may be TRBD1 (6 bases). V lost 6 bases and J 3 bases, leaving 19 bases between the germline ends. The germline CDR1 and CDR2 sequences are SQVTM and ANQGSEA. The length of the CDR3 is 15 residues. The CDR3 spells CSVKTGISETDTQYF. CDR3 bases: TGCAGCGTAAAGACAGGTATCAGCGAAACAGATACGCAGTATTTT.

The rearrangement uses TRBV18 and TRBJ1-5; D is unclear. Germline loops: CDR1 KGHSH, CDR2 LQKENI. This CDR3 has 14 amino acids. Between the trimmed V and J ends, which lost 6 bases and 1 base, there was a span of 10 bases. CDR3 residues: CASSETRSNQPQHF. The DNA for the CDR3 is TGTGCCAGCTCCGAGACGAGGAGCAATCAGCCCCAGCATTTT.

V is TRBV27 and J is TRBJ2-1; D is perhaps TRBD1 (5 bases). Trimming pared 5 bases from V and 5 bases from J, leaving 16 bases between. This CDR3 spans 15 amino acids. Germline CDR1 and CDR2: MNHEY and SMNVEV (reference sequence). The CDR3 nucleotides are TGTGCCAGCAGTCTTATGCATCAGGGTAACAATGAGCAGTTCTTC. Its translation: CASSLMHQGNNEQFF.

The rearrangement links TRBV15 to TRBJ2-7; tentatively, D is TRBD1 (5 bases). The CDR3 contains 14 residues. The V end was cut by 2 bases, the J end by 7 bases, with 15 bases between. Germline CDR1 and CDR2: LNHNV and YYDKDF (reference sequence). The CDR3 nucleotides are TGTGCCACCAGCAGATCCAGGGTTTTCCAAGAGCAGTACTTC. Encoded protein: CATSRSRVFQEQYF.

In its sample, this clone was seen once. V and J are TRBV28 and TRBJ1-2; 10 bases fit TRBD1. The J segment lost 4 bases and the V segment lost 6 bases, leaving 8 bases of the junction unmatched. This CDR3 comprises 15 residues. Germline CDR1 is MDHEN and CDR2 is SYDVKM. The CDR3 is CASSRTGTGAYGYTF. In DNA form, the CDR3 reads TGTGCCAGCAGCCGAACCGGGACAGGGGCCTATGGCTACACCTTC.

This clone was observed once. This chain links TRBV29-1 with TRBJ2-1; possibly TRBD1 for D (5 bases). Germline V CDR1 and CDR2: SQVTM, ANQGSEA. Trimming took 7 bases from V and 8 from J, leaving 24 bases between them. The CDR3 has 15 residues. The CDR3 DNA follows: TGCAGCGCCTACCCGACAGTAAAGGGTTTGGATGAGCAGTTCTTC. It specifies CSAYPTVKGLDEQFF.

The rearrangement links TRBV5-4 to TRBJ2-3; 14 bases agree with TRBD2. The CDR3 length is 15 residues. Germline lookup yields CDR1 SGHNT and CDR2 YYREEE (reference sequence). Trimming cost V 4 bases and J 4 bases; bases outside gene matches: 2. As DNA, the CDR3 is TGTGCCAGCAGCCTGACTAGCGGGGGGGCAGATACGCAGTATTTT. Amino acid sequence: CASSLTSGGADTQYF. The full variable domain, rest sourced from reference TRBV5-4 and TRBJ2-3, is ETGVTQSPTHLIKTRGQQVTLRCSSQSGHNTVSWYQQALGQGPQFIFQYYREEENGRGNFPPRFSGLQFPNYSSELNVNALELDDSALYLCASSLTSGGADTQYFGPGTRLTVL.

This sequence joins TRBV9 and TRBJ2-5; D ambiguous. The J call is doubtful: the DNA matches TRBJ2-7 better. Per the germline V gene, CDR1 is SGDLS and CDR2 is YYNGEE. This CDR3 is built from 14 residues. The CDR3 loop is CASSENSASYEQYF. The CDR3 region has the DNA TGTGCCAGCAGCGAAAACTCCGCGAGCTACGAGCAGTACTTC.

This chain uses TRBV5-1 with TRBJ2-7; the match to TRBD1 covers 9 bases. Germline CDR1 and CDR2: SGHRS and YFSETQ. V shed 1 base, J shed 7 bases, and the junction held 12 bases outside the gene matches. This CDR3 has 16 residues. In nucleotides, the CDR3 is TGCGCCAGCAGCTTGATCCTGGGGGACAGGGTGGAAGAGCAGTACTTC. Amino acids: CASSLILGDRVEEQYF.

This clone was recorded once. This chain connects TRBV14 to TRBJ2-4; D is uncertain. The CDR3 has 18 residues. CDR1 and CDR2 from the germline V gene are SGHDN and FVKESK. Trimming stripped 1 base from V and 0 bases from J, with 16 bases between. This chain's CDR3 is CASSQGPLGSAAKNIQYF. CDR3 nucleotide sequence: TGTGCCAGCAGCCAAGGCCCCCTCGGGTCCGCAGCCAAAAACATTCAGTACTTC.

V gene TRBV5-8 combines with J gene TRBJ1-2, with D possibly being TRBD1 (6 bases). This CDR3 is built from 13 residues. Between the trimmed V and J ends, which lost 3 bases and 3 bases, there was a span of 9 bases. Germline lookup yields CDR1 SGHTS and CDR2 YDEGEE. CDR3 coding DNA: TGTGCCAGCAGCTCGGGACAAGACTATGGCTACACCTTC. As protein: CASSSGQDYGYTF.

This CDR3 is CASSAGLVETQYF. CDR3 nucleotide sequence: TGTGCCAGCAGCGCCGGACTAGTGGAGACCCAGTACTTC. The chain carries TRBV9 and TRBJ2-5; TRBD2 agrees at 7 bases. The CDR3 totals 13 residues. With V trimmed by 3 bases and J by 5 bases, 4 bases remained unmatched. Germline-derived CDR1 and CDR2 are SGDLS and YYNGEE. The variable domain in full, completed from reference TRBV9 and TRBJ2-5, reads DSGVTQTPKHLITATGQRVTLRCSPRSGDLSVYWYQQSLDQGLQFLIQYYNGEERAKGNILERFSAQQFPDLHSELNLSSLELGDSALYFCASSAGLVETQYFGPGTRLLVL.

V usage is TRBV7-2 and J usage is TRBJ1-2, with D tentatively TRBD1 (5 bases). Germline CDR1 and CDR2: SGHTA and FQGNSA. The CDR3 runs 12 residues. Trimming removed 5 bases at V and 5 bases at J, with 9 bases between. DNA of the CDR3: TGTGCCAGCAGCCCACGGGGGTATGGCTACACCTTC. Protein sequence: CASSPRGYGYTF. The whole variable domain, remainder taken from reference TRBV7-2 and TRBJ1-2, is GAGVSQSPSNKVTEKGKDVELRCDPISGHTALYWYRQSLGQGLEFLIYFQGNSAPDKSGLPSDRFSAERTGGSVSTLTIQRTQQEDSAVYLCASSPRGYGYTFGSGTRLTVV.

This rearrangement joins TRBV19 to TRBJ2-5, with D perhaps matching TRBD1 (7 bases). The CDR3 runs 17 residues. V was shortened by 0 bases and J by 5 bases, with 19 bases between the two germline ends. The germline V gene has CDR1 LNHDA and CDR2 SQIVND (reference sequence). The CDR3 spells CASSIEGLGRGDETQYF. The CDR3 nucleotides are TGTGCCAGTAGTATAGAAGGTTTGGGCAGGGGGGATGAGACCCAGTACTTC.

This clone was seen only once. This chain uses TRBV5-6 with TRBJ2-5; a weak D match, TRBD2 (6 bases). V was trimmed by 0 bases and J by 5 bases, leaving 8 bases between them. This CDR3 contains 13 residues. The germline CDR1 and CDR2 sequences are SGHDT and YYEEEE. The DNA of the CDR3 is TGTGCCAGCAGCTTGGTGGGGAGGGAGACCCAGTACTTC. Translated: CASSLVGRETQYF.

Only one count was recorded for this clone. This chain joins TRBV10-3 and TRBJ1-1, with D possibly matching TRBD1 (5 bases). Germline CDR1 is ENHRY and CDR2 is SYGVKD. This CDR3 has 13 amino acids. V lost 7 bases to trimming and J lost 0 bases, with 9 bases between them. CDR3 coding DNA: TGTGCCATCACTGAACAGGTGAACACTGAAGCTTTCTTT. Protein: CAITEQVNTEAFF.

The chain has TRBV7-3 and TRBJ2-1; perhaps TRBD1 as D (8 bases). The germline V gene encodes CDR1 SGHTA and CDR2 FQGTGA. The germline V and J ends were trimmed by 2 bases and 4 bases, with 12 bases remaining between them. This CDR3 is built from 15 residues. CDR3 nucleotides: TGTGCCAGCAGCTTAGACAGGGGAGGGTACAATGAGCAGTTCTTC. This codes for CASSLDRGGYNEQFF.

The chain combines TRBV6-1 with TRBJ2-7; TRBD1 aligns across 8 bases. The germline V gene has CDR1 MNHNS and CDR2 SASEGT. J was trimmed by 3 bases and V by 0 bases; bases with no gene match: 4. The CDR3 runs 15 residues. CDR3 sequence (DNA): TGTGCCAGCAGTGAAGCCGGGACAGGCGTCTACGAGCAGTACTTC. Translating it yields CASSEAGTGVYEQYF.

This chain connects TRBV7-2 to TRBJ2-7; TRBD1 agrees at 8 bases. This CDR3 region has 15 residues. Germline CDR1 SGHTA, CDR2 FQGNSA. The V segment lost 0 bases and the J segment 5 bases; nucleotides outside the gene matches: 6. In DNA form, the CDR3 reads TGTGCCAGCAGCTTAGCCGGGACAGGATTAAACGAGCAGTACTTC. Its protein product is CASSLAGTGLNEQYF.

The chain employs TRBV19 and TRBJ1-4; the match to TRBD1 covers 9 bases. CDR1 is LNHDA, CDR2 SQIVND, per germline (reference sequence). The ends lost 3 bases at V and 7 bases at J; junction bases unmatched: 6. This CDR3 comprises 15 residues. CDR3 residues: CASSMGQGGGEKLFF. In DNA form, the CDR3 reads TGTGCCAGTAGTATGGGACAGGGTGGGGGTGAAAAACTGTTTTTT.

The chain uses TRBV5-4 and TRBJ2-7, with TRBD1 matching over 9 bases. V lost 5 bases, J lost 9 bases, and 12 bases stayed unmatched. This CDR3 has 14 residues. The germline V gene encodes CDR1 SGHNT and CDR2 YYREEE (reference sequence). Written as DNA, the CDR3 is TGTGCCAGCAGACCTGGGACAGGGACTTTTGGGCAGTACTTC. Its translation is CASRPGTGTFGQYF.